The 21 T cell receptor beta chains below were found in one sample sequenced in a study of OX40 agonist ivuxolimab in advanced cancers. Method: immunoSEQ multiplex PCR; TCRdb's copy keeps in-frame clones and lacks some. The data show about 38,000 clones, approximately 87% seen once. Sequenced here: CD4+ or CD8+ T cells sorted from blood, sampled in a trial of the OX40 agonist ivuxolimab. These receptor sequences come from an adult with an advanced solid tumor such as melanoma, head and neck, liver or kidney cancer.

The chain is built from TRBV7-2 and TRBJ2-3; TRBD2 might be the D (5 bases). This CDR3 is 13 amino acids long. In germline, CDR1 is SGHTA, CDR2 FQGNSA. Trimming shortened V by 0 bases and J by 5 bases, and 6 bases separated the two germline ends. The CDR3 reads CASSLAGVDTQYF. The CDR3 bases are TGTGCCAGCAGCTTAGCGGGAGTAGATACGCAGTATTTT.

CDR3 nucleotide sequence: TGTGCCAGCAGCTTACCAGGACAGGGCTACGAGCAGTACTTC. Translating it yields CASSLPGQGYEQYF. The chain is built from TRBV7-9 and TRBJ2-7; TRBD1 aligns across 8 bases. Germline V gene sequence: CDR1 SEHNR, CDR2 FQNEAQ (reference sequence). V lost 2 bases to trimming and J lost 3 bases; unmatched junction nucleotides: 3. The CDR3 sequence is 14 residues long.

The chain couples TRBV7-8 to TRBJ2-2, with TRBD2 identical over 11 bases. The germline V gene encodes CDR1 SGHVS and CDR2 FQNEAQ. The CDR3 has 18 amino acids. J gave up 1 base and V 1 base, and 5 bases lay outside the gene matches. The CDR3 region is CASSLGTSGPKNTGELFF. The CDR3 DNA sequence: TGTGCCAGCAGCTTAGGGACTAGCGGGCCTAAGAACACCGGGGAGCTGTTTTTT.

The CDR3 nucleotides are TGTGCCAGCAGCGGGACAGCTCGGGATCAGCCCCAGCATTTT. Translated: CASSGTARDQPQHF. This chain joins TRBV2 and TRBJ1-5, with TRBD1 matching over 7 bases. V lost 6 bases and J lost 5; bases outside the gene matches: 7. From germline, CDR1 is SNHLY and CDR2 FYNNEI. The CDR3 totals 14 residues.

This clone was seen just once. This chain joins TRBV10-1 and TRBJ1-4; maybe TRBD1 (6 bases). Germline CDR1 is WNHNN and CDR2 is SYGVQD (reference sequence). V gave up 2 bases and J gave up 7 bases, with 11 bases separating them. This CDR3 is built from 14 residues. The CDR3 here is CASSEGQGSEKLFF. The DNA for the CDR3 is TGCGCCAGCAGTGAGGGCCAGGGGAGTGAAAAACTGTTTTTT.

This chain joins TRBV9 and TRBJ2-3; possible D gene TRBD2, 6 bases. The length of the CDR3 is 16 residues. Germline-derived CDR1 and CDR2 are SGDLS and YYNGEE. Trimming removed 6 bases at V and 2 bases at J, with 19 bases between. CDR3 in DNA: TGTGCCAGCACCCCCGACAGCGGGCTCTTCACAGATACGCAGTATTTT. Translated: CASTPDSGLFTDTQYF.

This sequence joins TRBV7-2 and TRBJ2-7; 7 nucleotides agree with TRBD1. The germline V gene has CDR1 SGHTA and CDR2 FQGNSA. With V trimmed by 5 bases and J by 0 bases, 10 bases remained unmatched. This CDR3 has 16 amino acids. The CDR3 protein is CASSPDAGGSSYEQYF. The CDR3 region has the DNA TGTGCCAGCAGCCCAGACGCAGGGGGTAGCTCCTACGAGCAGTACTTC.

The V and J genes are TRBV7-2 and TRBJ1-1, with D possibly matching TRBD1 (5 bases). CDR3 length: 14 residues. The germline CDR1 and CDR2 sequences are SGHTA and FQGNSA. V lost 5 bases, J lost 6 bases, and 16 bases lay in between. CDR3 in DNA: TGTGCCAGCAGCCCCGTTCGGGGGTTCGCTGAAGCTTTCTTT. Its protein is CASSPVRGFAEAFF.

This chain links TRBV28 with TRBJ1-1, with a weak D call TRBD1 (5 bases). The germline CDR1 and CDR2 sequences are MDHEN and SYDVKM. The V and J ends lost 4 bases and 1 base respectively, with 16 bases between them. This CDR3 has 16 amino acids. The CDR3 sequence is CASSSQGQGPNTEAFF. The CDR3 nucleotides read TGTGCCAGCAGTTCACAAGGGCAGGGTCCGAACACTGAAGCTTTCTTT.

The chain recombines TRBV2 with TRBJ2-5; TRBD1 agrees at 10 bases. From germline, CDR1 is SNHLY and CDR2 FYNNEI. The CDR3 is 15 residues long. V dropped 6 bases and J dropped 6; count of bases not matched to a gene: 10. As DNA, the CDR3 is TGTGCCAGCAGGAGTCAGACAGGGGGCGTGAAGACCCAGTACTTC. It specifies CASRSQTGGVKTQYF.

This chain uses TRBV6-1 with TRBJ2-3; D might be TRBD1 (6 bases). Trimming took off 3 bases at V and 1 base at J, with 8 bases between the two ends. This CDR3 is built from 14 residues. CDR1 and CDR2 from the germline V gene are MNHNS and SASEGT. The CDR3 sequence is CASSEGHGTDTQYF. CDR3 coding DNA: TGTGCCAGCAGTGAGGGACACGGCACAGATACGCAGTATTTT.

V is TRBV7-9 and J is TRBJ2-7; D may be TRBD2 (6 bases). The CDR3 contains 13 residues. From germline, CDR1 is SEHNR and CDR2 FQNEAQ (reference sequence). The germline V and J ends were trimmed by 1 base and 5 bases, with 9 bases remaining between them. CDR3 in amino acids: CASSLGGGDEQYF. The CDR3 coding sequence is TGTGCCAGCAGCTTAGGTGGAGGGGACGAGCAGTACTTC.

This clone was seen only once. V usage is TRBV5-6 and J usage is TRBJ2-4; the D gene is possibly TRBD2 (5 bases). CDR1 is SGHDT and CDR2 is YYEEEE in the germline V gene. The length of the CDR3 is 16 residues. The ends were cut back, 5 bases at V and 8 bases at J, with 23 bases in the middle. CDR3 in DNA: TGTGCCAGCAGTCTCCTGGGCCAAAAAGACGGGGACATTCAGTACTTC. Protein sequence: CASSLLGQKDGDIQYF.

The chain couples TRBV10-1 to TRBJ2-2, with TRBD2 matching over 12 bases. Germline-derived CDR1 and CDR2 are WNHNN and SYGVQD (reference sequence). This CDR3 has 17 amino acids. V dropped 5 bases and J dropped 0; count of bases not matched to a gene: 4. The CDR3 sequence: CASSRTSGAANTGELFF. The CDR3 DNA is TGCGCCAGCAGTCGGACTAGCGGGGCCGCGAACACCGGGGAGCTGTTTTTT.

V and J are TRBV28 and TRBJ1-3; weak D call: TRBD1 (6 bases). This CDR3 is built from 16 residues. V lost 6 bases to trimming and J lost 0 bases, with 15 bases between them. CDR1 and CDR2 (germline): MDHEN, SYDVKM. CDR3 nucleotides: TGTGCCAGCAGCCTCACTCAGGGGTCCTCTGGAAACACCATATATTTT. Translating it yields CASSLTQGSSGNTIYF.

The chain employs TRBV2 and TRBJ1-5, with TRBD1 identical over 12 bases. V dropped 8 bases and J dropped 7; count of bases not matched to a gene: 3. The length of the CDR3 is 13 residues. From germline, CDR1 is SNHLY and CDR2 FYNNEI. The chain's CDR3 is CASGTGGGQPQHF. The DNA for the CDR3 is TGTGCCAGCGGGACAGGGGGCGGACAGCCCCAGCATTTT.

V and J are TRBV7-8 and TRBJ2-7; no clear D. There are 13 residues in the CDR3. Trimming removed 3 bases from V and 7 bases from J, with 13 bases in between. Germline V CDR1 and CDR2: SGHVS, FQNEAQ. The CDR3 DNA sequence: TGTGCCAGCAGCTTCGAGGCCGTCGGAGAGCAGTACTTC. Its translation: CASSFEAVGEQYF.

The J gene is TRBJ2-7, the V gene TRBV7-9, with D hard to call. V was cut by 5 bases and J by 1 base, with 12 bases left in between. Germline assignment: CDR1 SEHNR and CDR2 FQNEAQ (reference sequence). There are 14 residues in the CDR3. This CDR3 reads CASSPTSLSYEQYF. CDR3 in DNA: TGTGCCAGCAGCCCCACGAGTTTGTCCTACGAGCAGTACTTC.

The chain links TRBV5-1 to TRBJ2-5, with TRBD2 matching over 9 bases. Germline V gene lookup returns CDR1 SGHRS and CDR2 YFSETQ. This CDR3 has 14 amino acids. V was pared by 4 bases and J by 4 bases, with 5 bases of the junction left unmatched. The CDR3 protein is CASSAGREGETQYF. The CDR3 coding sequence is TGCGCCAGCAGCGCGGGGCGGGAGGGAGAGACCCAGTACTTC.

The CDR3 loop is CASRGDWLYNEQFF. CDR3 bases: TGTGCCAGCAGGGGGGACTGGCTTTACAATGAGCAGTTCTTC. This chain connects TRBV2 to TRBJ2-1, with D possibly TRBD2 on 6 matching bases. V gave up 6 bases and J gave up 4 bases, with 13 bases separating them. Germline-derived CDR1 and CDR2 are SNHLY and FYNNEI. This CDR3 comprises 14 residues.

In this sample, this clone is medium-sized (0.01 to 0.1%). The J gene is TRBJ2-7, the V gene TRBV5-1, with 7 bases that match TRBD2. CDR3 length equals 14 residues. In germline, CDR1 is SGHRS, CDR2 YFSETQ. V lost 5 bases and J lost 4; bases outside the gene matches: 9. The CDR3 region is CASSPAGNVYEQYF. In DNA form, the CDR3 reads TGCGCCAGCAGTCCAGCGGGAAATGTGTACGAGCAGTACTTC.